This T cell receptor (beta chain) emerged from a study of post-analysis software for immune sequencing data. For the study at large: The courses of disease that were included comprised relapsing-remitting, secondary progressive and progressive-relapsing multiple sclerosis.

Study conclusions and caveats: Among 5 or 6 TRBV segments more frequent in patients than controls were TRBV5-6, TRBV5-1 and TRBV20-1. Controls significantly exceeded multiple sclerosis patients in normalized Chao1 diversity.

Turning to this clonotype: Its target is not known. The junction differs from germline at one of its ends, possibly a read error.

The authors incorporated unique molecular identifiers into the TCR beta cDNA libraries. TCRdb reanalysed the PCR reads using MiXCR and keeps one entry per CDR3 protein. The table lists about 430,000 distinct CDR3 sequences, 30% to 45% of them singletons. Germline loops: CDR1 WSHSY, CDR2 SAAADI. This CDR3 contains 14 residues. What was sequenced was blood. The chain recombines TRBV10-2 with TRBJ1-1; no firm D call. This TCR came from a girl aged 2-10 years with multiple sclerosis. The CDR3 nucleotides are TGCGCCAGCAGAGAGTCCCCCCGGAACACTGAAGCTTTCTTT. Protein product: CASRESPRNTEAFF.